This is a list of T cell receptor beta chains from one sample in a study of post-analysis software for immune sequencing data. A single record per CDR3 protein comes from TCRdb applying MiXCR to the PCR reads. This table holds 800,000 to 950,000 distinct CDR3 sequences, around 50% found once. Specimen: blood. The receptors here all came from a girl between 5 and 17 years old with multiple sclerosis. The conserved cysteine and the conserved F or W are not part of the CDR3 here. Fields, in order: CDR3 protein, J gene, D gene, V gene. D genes are given only for firm matches.

CDR3 protein: ASSRLNTGELF; J gene: TRBJ2-2; D gene: .; V gene: TRBV6-6
CDR3 protein: AINRGLSDGELF; J gene: TRBJ2-2; D gene: .; V gene: TRBV10-3
CDR3 protein: ASSLAPLDSVAEQY; J gene: .; D gene: .; V gene: TRBV5-1
CDR3 protein: ASSYDGYGYT; J gene: TRBJ1-2; D gene: .; V gene: TRBV7-3
CDR3 protein: SVHRGDYGYT; J gene: TRBJ1-2; D gene: TRBD1; V gene: TRBV29-1
CDR3 protein: ASSWGVSTEAF; J gene: TRBJ1-1; D gene: .; V gene: TRBV5-5
CDR3 protein: ASSSSDGQADTQY; J gene: TRBJ2-3; D gene: TRBD1; V gene: TRBV5-1
CDR3 protein: SARAGGRTDTQY; J gene: TRBJ2-3; D gene: TRBD2; V gene: TRBV20-1
CDR3 protein: ASSLRQGTGDEQF; J gene: TRBJ2-1; D gene: TRBD1; V gene: TRBV7-3
CDR3 protein: ASSYGGKNYNEQF; J gene: TRBJ2-1; D gene: .; V gene: TRBV6-6
CDR3 protein: ASSHRTREETQY; J gene: TRBJ2-5; D gene: TRBD2; V gene: TRBV5-1
CDR3 protein: SAKHYEQY; J gene: TRBJ2-7; D gene: .; V gene: TRBV20-1
CDR3 protein: ASSSGTASNYGYT; J gene: TRBJ1-2; D gene: TRBD1; V gene: TRBV7-9
CDR3 protein: SARVDWYQETQY; J gene: TRBJ2-5; D gene: .; V gene: TRBV20-1
CDR3 protein: ASSRTSGRRADTQY; J gene: TRBJ2-3; D gene: TRBD2; V gene: TRBV6-5
CDR3 protein: SARDRGWSSNQPQH; J gene: TRBJ1-5; D gene: TRBD1; V gene: TRBV20-1
CDR3 protein: ASSFTGQNTEAF; J gene: TRBJ1-1; D gene: .; V gene: TRBV7-9
CDR3 protein: SVGQGNSYNEQF; J gene: TRBJ2-1; D gene: .; V gene: TRBV29-1
CDR3 protein: ASSSRLAGSYNEQF; J gene: TRBJ2-1; D gene: TRBD2; V gene: TRBV7-2
CDR3 protein: ASSLRLPEYSGANVLT; J gene: TRBJ2-6; D gene: .; V gene: TRBV3-1
CDR3 protein: ASSRAASYWNGQY; J gene: TRBJ2-4; D gene: .; V gene: TRBV12-3/TRBV12-4
CDR3 protein: ASSPTHRTGTAEQY; J gene: .; D gene: TRBD1; V gene: TRBV18
CDR3 protein: ASSLVEPGDEQY; J gene: TRBJ2-7; D gene: .; V gene: TRBV12-3/TRBV12-4